This TCR beta chain stems from a study of Epstein–Barr virus B cells in breast cancer (TCRdb year 2021). A note on the overall study: Control T cells were expanded by a rapid expansion method using irradiated PBMC feeders, soluble OKT3 and IL-2 at 150 to 250 U/ml, and were collected roughly 10-13 days after stimulation. The study was a single-patient case report on whether tumor-infiltrating EBV+ B cells shape the T-cell receptor repertoire in triple-negative breast cancer. Results and caveats for the whole study, not just this receptor: All data came from a single patient described as a first proof of concept, which limits generalization.

CDR3 length: 19 amino acids, cysteine to phenylalanine. Kept here is only the CDR3 DNA, which spans 57 bases and is read in frame from base 1. According to the germline V gene (reference sequence), CDR1 reads MNHNY and CDR2 reads SVGAGI. A distance of 20 bases separates the germline ends of V and J, which lose 0 bases and 0 bases respectively. The library came from 5' RACE. The SMARTer Human TCR a/b Profiling Kit was used to build TCR libraries from RNA, capturing the full V(D)J regions of both the alpha and beta chains. The amplified libraries were purified with AMPure XP beads and were validated on an Agilent 2100 Bioanalyzer using the DNA 1000 Kit. The libraries were sequenced on an Illumina MiSeq using the 600-cycle v3 reagent kit, which produced 2 x 300 bp paired-end reads. The source study handled its data this way. MiXCR and VDJTools were used to process the reads; non-productive clonotypes were removed, and clonotypes were merged by CDR3 amino acid sequence before frequencies were recalculated. CDR3 sequences were matched against the McPAS-TCR database allowing a Levenshtein distance of 1, and UpSet plots were made in R with UpSetR. Clones were called with MiXCR by TCRdb after fastp trimmed the public reads at Q25, and only in-frame beta chains were retained. All rows with the same CDR3 protein become a single entry with the most common DNA and genes. V and J calls and clone size were set by TCRdb, not the authors. The sample table records some 2,000 distinct CDR3 sequences; approximately 16% of these occur just once. Of the sample, roughly 31% falls within the top ten clones.

By how much of the sample it makes up, this clonotype is medium-sized (0.01 to 0.1%). Its recognized antigen is unknown. No qualities accompany the bases; no much larger clone lies one base away. Using RNeasy Micro or Mini kits with on-column DNase digestion, RNA was isolated from around 1e5 to 1e6 cultured T cells and then assessed on an Agilent 2100 Bioanalyzer. Source material: tumor-infiltrating lymphocytes expanded in culture. The sequence joins TRBV6-6 to TRBJ1-1; the D segment could be TRBD1, given 6 matching bases. This receptor was obtained from a middle-aged woman with triple-negative breast cancer. The sequence in DNA is TGTGCCAGCAGTTACTCCTCCTTCGTCGGGGGGGGCATGAACACTGAAGCTTTCTTT. Translated, it reads CASSYSSFVGGGMNTEAFF.